These T cell receptor beta chains were read from a single sample in a study of T cells in Graves' hyperthyroidism and ophthalmopathy. TCRdb reprocessed the multiplex PCR reads with MiXCR, giving one entry per CDR3 protein. The table shows under 800,000 distinct CDR3 sequences, with about 14% occurring only once. The sample consisted of blood. Receptors were obtained from a woman aged 18-35 years with Graves' hyperthyroidism. Both conserved end residues are part of each CDR3. A D gene is named only where the DNA matches it firmly. Clone size appears in some rows only: once, few, many, or a class for an expanded clone.

J gene,V gene,D gene,clone size,CDR3 DNA,CDR3 protein
TRBJ2-7,TRBV19,TRBD1,.,TGTGCCAGTAGTATTGGAGCTACAGGGGGCTACGAGCAGTACTTC,CASSIGATGGYEQYF
TRBJ1-1,TRBV5-1,.,many,TGCGCCAGCAGCCTTCTACTGGATGGCACTGAAGCTTTCTTT,CASSLLLDGTEAFF
TRBJ2-1,TRBV13,.,.,TGTGCCAGCAGCTCGACCCCCCGGTCGCAGTTCTTC,CASSSTPRSQFF
TRBJ2-5,TRBV14,.,few,TGTGCCAGCAGCCCCTCCAGAGCAGGGAGAGAGACCCAGTACTTC,CASSPSRAGRETQYF
TRBJ2-2,TRBV4-1,.,.,TGCGCCAGCAGCCAAGAGGCCGACTGGGGGTTAGTCGGGGAGCTGTTTTTT,CASSQEADWGLVGELFF
TRBJ2-5,TRBV3-1,TRBD1,many,TGTGCCAGCAGCCGGACAGGCGAACGGCAAGAGACCCAGTACTTC,CASSRTGERQETQYF
TRBJ1-3,TRBV4-1,.,few,TGCGCCAGGGAGGAGCTTAGCCGTTTTGGAAACACCATATATTTT,CAREELSRFGNTIYF
TRBJ2-1,TRBV29-1,TRBD1,.,TGCAGCGTTGAACCGGGACAGGGATACAATGAGCAGTTCTTC,CSVEPGQGYNEQFF
TRBJ2-1,TRBV11-3,TRBD2,many,TGTGCCAGCAGCTTAGATCTAGCGGGAGATGAGTACAATGAGCAGTTCTTC,CASSLDLAGDEYNEQFF
TRBJ2-5,TRBV15,TRBD1,.,TGTGCCACCAGCAGAGGGGACAGGGAGCGGGAGACCCAGTACTTC,CATSRGDRERETQYF
TRBJ2-1,TRBV3-1,.,.,TGTGCCAGCAGCCAAGGGCTCGTGCCTGACTATGAGCAGTTCTTC,CASSQGLVPDYEQFF
TRBJ2-1,TRBV28,.,many,TGTGCCAGCAGTATAGCAAATGAGCAGTTCTTC,CASSIANEQFF
TRBJ1-5,TRBV7-8,TRBD1,.,TGTGCCAGCAGCTTAGGGACAGGGACGGAGCCCCAGCATTTT,CASSLGTGTEPQHF
TRBJ2-5,TRBV18,TRBD1,.,TGTGCCAGCTCACCATCGGCTTCTACTGACAGGGACGAGGAAGAGACCCAGTACTTC,CASSPSASTDRDEEETQYF
TRBJ2-7,TRBV28,.,.,TGTGCCAGCACCTTTAGGGGGGAAACCTACGAGCAGTACTTC,CASTFRGETYEQYF
TRBJ1-2,TRBV6-6,.,.,TGTGCCAGCAGTTACTCGATTTCGGGGGGCACTGGCTACACCTTC,CASSYSISGGTGYTF
TRBJ2-1,TRBV11-3,.,many,TGTGCCAGCAGCTTAACATCCGCGTCGGGTGAGCAGTTCTTC,CASSLTSASGEQFF
TRBJ1-6,TRBV30,.,.,TGTGCCTGGACCCCTTACGGGAATTCACCCCTCCACTTT,CAWTPYGNSPLHF
TRBJ2-2,TRBV18,TRBD2,.,TGTGCCAGCTTACCAATGATAGCGGGAGGCCGGAACACCGGGGAGCTGTTTTTT,CASLPMIAGGRNTGELFF
TRBJ2-2,TRBV4-3,.,few,TGCGCCAGCAGCCAAGATCATAGGACCCGCGGCACCGGGGAGCTGTTTTTT,CASSQDHRTRGTGELFF
TRBJ1-3,TRBV7-8,.,.,TGTGCCAGCAGCTTACGTTTCCTCTCTGGAAACACCATATATTTT,CASSLRFLSGNTIYF
TRBJ1-6,TRBV6-2/TRBV6-3,.,few,TGTGCCAGCACAGATAACAATTCACCCCTCCACTTT,CASTDNNSPLHF
TRBJ2-5,TRBV5-8,.,many,TGTGCCAGCAGCTTAGGACTTACCAACCACCAAGAGACCCAGTACTTC,CASSLGLTNHQETQYF
TRBJ2-1,TRBV6-5,.,.,TGTGCCAGCAGTTACGAGGGGAATTCCTACAATGAGCAGTTCTTC,CASSYEGNSYNEQFF
TRBJ2-3,TRBV7-2,.,few,TGTGCCAGCAGCTGGCGGCGGCCCTACACAGATACGCAGTATTTT,CASSWRRPYTDTQYF
TRBJ1-1,TRBV24-1,.,many,TGTGCCACTCGCGGAGGGACTGAAGCTTTCTTT,CATRGGTEAFF
TRBJ2-7,TRBV24-1,.,many,TGTGCCACCAGAGAACTTGCCCCACCACGTGAGAATAGGGCCCACGAGCAGTACTTC,CATRELAPPRENRAHEQYF
TRBJ1-5,TRBV2,.,.,TGTGCCAGCTGGGGACGGAGCAATCAGCCCCAGCATTTT,CASWGRSNQPQHF
TRBJ1-6,TRBV24-1,.,few,TGTGCCACCAGCGCGGGACTTAATTCACCCCTCCACTTT,CATSAGLNSPLHF
TRBJ2-1,TRBV13,TRBD1,many,TGTGCCAGCAGCTACCGACAGGGCGGCCCCTCCTACAATGAGCAGTTCTTC,CASSYRQGGPSYNEQFF
TRBJ1-2,TRBV4-3,TRBD1,many,TGCGCCAGCAGCCCAACCGGGACAGGGGGCTATGGCTACACCTTC,CASSPTGTGGYGYTF
TRBJ1-2,TRBV7-8,TRBD1,many,TGTGCCAGCAGCTCCGGGACAGGGGGCTATGGCTACACCTTC,CASSSGTGGYGYTF
TRBJ1-5,TRBV24-1,.,.,TGTGCCACCCCCCCCGGACAGTTTAGTTATAGCAATCAGCCCCAGCATTTT,CATPPGQFSYSNQPQHF
TRBJ2-3,TRBV20-1,TRBD2,many,TGCAGTGCGGTCGGGACTAGCGGGAGCCGGACCGATGATACGCAGTATTTT,CSAVGTSGSRTDDTQYF
TRBJ2-7,TRBV4-3,.,.,TGCGCCAGCAGCCAAGCATATCAGGGGAGCTACGAGCAGTACTTC,CASSQAYQGSYEQYF
TRBJ2-1,TRBV29-1,.,.,TGCAGCGCTAGGACCAGCGGCCATGAGCAGTTCTTC,CSARTSGHEQFF